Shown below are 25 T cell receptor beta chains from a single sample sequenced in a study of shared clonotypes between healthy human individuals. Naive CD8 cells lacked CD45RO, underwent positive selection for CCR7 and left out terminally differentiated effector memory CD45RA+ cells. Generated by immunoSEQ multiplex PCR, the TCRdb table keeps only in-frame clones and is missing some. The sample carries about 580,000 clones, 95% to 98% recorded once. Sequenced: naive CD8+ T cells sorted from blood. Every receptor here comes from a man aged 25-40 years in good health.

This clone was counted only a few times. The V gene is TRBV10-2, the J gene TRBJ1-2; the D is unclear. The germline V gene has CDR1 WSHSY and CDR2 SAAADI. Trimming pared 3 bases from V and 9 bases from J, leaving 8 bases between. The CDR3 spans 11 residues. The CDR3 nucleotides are TGCGCCAGCAGTGATGCGGGGAGCTACACCTTC. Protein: CASSDAGSYTF.

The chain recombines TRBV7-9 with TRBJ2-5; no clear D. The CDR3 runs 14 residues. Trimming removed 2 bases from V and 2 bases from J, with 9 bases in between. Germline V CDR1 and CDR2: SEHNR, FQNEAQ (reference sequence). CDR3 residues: CASSLLLPQETQYF. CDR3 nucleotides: TGTGCCAGCAGCTTACTTCTGCCACAAGAGACCCAGTACTTC.

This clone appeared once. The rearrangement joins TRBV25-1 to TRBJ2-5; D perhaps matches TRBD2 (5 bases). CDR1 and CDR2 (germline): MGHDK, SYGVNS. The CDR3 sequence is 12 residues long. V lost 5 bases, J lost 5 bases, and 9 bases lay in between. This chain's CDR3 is CASSPGVETQYF. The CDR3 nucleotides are TGTGCCAGCAGTCCCGGGGTGGAGACCCAGTACTTC.

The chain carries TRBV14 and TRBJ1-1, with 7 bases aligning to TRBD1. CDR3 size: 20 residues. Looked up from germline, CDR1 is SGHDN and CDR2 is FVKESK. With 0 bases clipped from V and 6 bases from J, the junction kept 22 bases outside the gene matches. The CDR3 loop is CASSQDSIVGQISLSAEAFF. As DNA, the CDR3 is TGTGCCAGCAGCCAAGACTCAATTGTGGGACAGATATCCCTTAGCGCTGAAGCTTTCTTT.

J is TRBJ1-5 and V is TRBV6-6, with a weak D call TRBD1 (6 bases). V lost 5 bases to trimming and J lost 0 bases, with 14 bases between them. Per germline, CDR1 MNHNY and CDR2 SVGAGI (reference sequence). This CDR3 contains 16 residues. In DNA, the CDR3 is TGTGCCAGCAGTAACGACAGGCCGGTTAGCAATCAGCCCCAGCATTTT. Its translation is CASSNDRPVSNQPQHF.

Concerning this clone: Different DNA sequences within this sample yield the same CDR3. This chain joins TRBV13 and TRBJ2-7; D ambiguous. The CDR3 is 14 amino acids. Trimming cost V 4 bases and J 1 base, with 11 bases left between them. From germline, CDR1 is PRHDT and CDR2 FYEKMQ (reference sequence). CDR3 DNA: TGTGCCAGCAGCTCGACTGGCGGTTCCTACGAGCAGTACTTC. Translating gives CASSSTGGSYEQYF.

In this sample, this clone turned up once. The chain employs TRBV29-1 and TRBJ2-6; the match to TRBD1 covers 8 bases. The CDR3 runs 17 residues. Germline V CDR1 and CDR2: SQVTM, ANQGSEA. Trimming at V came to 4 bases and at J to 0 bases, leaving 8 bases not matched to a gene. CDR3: CSVVVTGDDSGANVLTF. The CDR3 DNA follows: TGCAGCGTTGTGGTGACAGGGGACGACTCTGGGGCCAACGTCCTGACTTTC.

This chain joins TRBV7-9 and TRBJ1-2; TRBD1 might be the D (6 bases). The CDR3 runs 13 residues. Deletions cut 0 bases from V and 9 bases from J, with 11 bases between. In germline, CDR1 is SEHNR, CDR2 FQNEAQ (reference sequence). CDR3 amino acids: CASSLAQGESYTF. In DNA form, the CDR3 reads TGTGCCAGCAGCTTAGCACAGGGAGAGAGCTACACCTTC.

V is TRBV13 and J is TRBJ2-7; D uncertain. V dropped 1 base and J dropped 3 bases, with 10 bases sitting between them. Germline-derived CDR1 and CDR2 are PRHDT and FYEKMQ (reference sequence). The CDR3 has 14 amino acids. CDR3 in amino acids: CASSLAEAGYEQYF. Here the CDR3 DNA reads TGTGCCAGCAGCTTAGCAGAGGCAGGCTACGAGCAGTACTTC. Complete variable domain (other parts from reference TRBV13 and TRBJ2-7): AAGVIQSPRHLIKEKRETATLKCYPIPRHDTVYWYQQGPGQDPQFLISFYEKMQSDKGSIPDRFSAQQFSDYHSELNMSSLELGDSALYFCASSLAEAGYEQYFGPGTRLTVT.

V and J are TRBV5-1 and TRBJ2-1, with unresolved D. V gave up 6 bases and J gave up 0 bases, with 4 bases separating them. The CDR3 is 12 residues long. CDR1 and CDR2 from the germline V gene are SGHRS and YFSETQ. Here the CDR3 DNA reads TGCGCCAGCATTGACTCCTACAATGAGCAGTTCTTC. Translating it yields CASIDSYNEQFF.

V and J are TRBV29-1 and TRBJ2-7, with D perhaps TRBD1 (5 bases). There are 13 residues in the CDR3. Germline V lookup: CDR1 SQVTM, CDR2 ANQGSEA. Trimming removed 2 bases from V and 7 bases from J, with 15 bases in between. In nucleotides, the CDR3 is TGCAGCGTTGAACTGCCGACAGTGGGTGAGCAGTACTTC. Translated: CSVELPTVGEQYF.

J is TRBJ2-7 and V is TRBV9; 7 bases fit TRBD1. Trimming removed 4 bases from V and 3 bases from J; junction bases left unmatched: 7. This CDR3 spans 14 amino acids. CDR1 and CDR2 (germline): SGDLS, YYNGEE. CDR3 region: CASSLRQGDYEQYF. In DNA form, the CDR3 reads TGTGCCAGCAGCCTCCGACAGGGAGACTACGAGCAGTACTTC.

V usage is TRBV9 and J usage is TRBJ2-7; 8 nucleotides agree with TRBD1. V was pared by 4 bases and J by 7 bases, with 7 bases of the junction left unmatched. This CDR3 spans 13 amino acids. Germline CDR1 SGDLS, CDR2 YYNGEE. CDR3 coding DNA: TGTGCCAGCAGCCAGGGGGCAGGAGGGGAGCAGTACTTC. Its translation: CASSQGAGGEQYF.

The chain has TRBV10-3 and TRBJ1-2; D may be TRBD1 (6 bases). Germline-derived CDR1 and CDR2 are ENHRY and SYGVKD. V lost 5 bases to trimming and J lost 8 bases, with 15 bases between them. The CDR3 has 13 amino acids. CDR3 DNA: TGTGCCATCAGTTCACCTTCAGGGGAAGGCTACACCTTC. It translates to CAISSPSGEGYTF.

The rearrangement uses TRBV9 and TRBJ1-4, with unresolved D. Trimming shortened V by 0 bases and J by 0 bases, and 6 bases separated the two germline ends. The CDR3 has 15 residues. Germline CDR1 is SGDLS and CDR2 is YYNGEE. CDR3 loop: CASSVEHATNEKLFF. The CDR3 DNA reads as TGTGCCAGCAGCGTAGAACACGCAACTAATGAAAAACTGTTTTTT. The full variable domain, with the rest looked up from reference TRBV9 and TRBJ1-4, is DSGVTQTPKHLITATGQRVTLRCSPRSGDLSVYWYQQSLDQGLQFLIQYYNGEERAKGNILERFSAQQFPDLHSELNLSSLELGDSALYFCASSVEHATNEKLFFGSGTQLSVL.

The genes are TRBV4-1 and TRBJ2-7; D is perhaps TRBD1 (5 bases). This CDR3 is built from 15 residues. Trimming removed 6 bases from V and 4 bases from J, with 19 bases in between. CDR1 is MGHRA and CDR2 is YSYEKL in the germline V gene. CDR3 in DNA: TGCGCCAGCAGTCGCGACAGCGCTCCTTATTACGAGCAGTACTTC. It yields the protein CASSRDSAPYYEQYF.

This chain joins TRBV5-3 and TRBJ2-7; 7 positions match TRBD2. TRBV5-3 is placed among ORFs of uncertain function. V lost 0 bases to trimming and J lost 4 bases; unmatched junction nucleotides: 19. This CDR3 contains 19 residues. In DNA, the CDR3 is TGTGCCAGAAGCTTGGAGGCTCTAACCGTAACGGGAGGTTGTTACGAGCAGTACTTC. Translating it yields CARSLEALTVTGGCYEQYF.

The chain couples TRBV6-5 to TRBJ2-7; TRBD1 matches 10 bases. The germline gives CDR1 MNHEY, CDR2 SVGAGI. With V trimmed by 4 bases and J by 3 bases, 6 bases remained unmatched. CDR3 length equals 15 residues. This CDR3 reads CASSSPGQGFYEQYF. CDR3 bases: TGTGCCAGCAGTTCCCCGGGACAGGGGTTCTACGAGCAGTACTTC.

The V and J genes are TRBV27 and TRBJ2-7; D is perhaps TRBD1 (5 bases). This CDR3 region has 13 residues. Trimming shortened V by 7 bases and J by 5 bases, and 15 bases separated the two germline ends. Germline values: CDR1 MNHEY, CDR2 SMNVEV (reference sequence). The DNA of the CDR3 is TGTGCCAGCATGGACCAGGGTGTCCACGAGCAGTACTTC. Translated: CASMDQGVHEQYF.

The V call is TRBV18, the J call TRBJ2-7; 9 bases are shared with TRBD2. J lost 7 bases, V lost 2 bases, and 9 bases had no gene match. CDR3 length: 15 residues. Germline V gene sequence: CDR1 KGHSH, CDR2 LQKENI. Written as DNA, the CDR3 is TGTGCCAGCTCACCAGCGGGAGGGCTGTTCGGGGAGCAGTACTTC. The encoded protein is CASSPAGGLFGEQYF.

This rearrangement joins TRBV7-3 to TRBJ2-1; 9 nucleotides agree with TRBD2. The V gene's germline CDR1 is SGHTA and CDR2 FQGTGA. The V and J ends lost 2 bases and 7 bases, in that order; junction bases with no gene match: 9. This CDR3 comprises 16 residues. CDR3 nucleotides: TGTGCCAGCAGCTTACTAGCGGGGAGGGCCTTTAATGAGCAGTTCTTC. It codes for CASSLLAGRAFNEQFF.

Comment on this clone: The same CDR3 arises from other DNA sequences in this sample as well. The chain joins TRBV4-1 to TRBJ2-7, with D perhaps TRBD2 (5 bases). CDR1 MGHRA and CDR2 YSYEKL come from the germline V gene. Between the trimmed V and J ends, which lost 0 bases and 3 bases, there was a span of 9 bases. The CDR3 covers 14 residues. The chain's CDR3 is CASSQEPGSYEQYF. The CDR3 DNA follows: TGCGCCAGCAGCCAAGAGCCGGGAAGCTACGAGCAGTACTTC.

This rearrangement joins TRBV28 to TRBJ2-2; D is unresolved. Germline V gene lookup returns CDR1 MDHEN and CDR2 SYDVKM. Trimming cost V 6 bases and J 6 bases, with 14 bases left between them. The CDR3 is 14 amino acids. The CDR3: CASSLAHPPGELFF. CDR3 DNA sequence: TGTGCCAGCAGCCTGGCCCATCCCCCCGGGGAGCTGTTTTTT. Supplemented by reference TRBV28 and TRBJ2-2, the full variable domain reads DVKVTQSSRYLVKRTGEKVFLECVQDMDHENMFWYRQDPGLGLRLIYFSYDVKMKEKGDIPEGYSVSREKKERFSLILESASTNQTSMYLCASSLAHPPGELFFGEGSRLTVL.

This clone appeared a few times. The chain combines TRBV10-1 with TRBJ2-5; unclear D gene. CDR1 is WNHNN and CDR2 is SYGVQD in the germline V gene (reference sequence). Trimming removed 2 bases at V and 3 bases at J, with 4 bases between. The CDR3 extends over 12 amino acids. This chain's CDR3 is CASSEGEETQYF. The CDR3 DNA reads TGCGCCAGCAGTGAGGGGGAAGAGACCCAGTACTTC.

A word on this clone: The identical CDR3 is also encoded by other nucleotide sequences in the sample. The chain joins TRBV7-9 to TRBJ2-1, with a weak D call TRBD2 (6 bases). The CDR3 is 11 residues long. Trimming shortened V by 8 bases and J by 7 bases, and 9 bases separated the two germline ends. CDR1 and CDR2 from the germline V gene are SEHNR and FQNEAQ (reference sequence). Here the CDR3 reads CASGSGNEQFF. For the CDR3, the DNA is TGTGCCAGCGGCAGCGGGAATGAGCAGTTCTTC. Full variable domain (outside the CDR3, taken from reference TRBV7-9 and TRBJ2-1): DTGVSQNPRHKITKRGQNVTFRCDPISEHNRLYWYRQTLGQGPEFLTYFQNEAQLEKSRLLSDRFSAERPKGSFSTLEIQRTEQGDSAMYLCASGSGNEQFFGPGTRLTVL.